This T cell receptor beta chain appears in the sequencing data of a study of response to subunit inactivated influenza vaccine. This CDR3 spans 13 amino acids. Germline CDR1 is LNHDA and CDR2 is SQIVND (reference sequence). Trimming left V 3 bases short and J 5 bases short, with 8 bases between. This clonotype was seen a few times. TCRdb reprocessed the RT-PCR reads with MiXCR, giving one entry per CDR3 protein. The repertoire holds 170,000 or so distinct CDR3 sequences, with roughly a tenth as singletons. The receptor was derived from a man between 50 and 69 years old who received an inactivated influenza vaccine. This chain connects TRBV19 to TRBJ2-1; D is uncertain. Sequencing used CD8+ T cells sorted from PBMCs, obtained less than 30 months after vaccination. CDR3 in DNA: TGTGCCAGTAGTATCATCCGAAACAATGAGCAGTTCTTC. It yields the protein CASSIIRNNEQFF.